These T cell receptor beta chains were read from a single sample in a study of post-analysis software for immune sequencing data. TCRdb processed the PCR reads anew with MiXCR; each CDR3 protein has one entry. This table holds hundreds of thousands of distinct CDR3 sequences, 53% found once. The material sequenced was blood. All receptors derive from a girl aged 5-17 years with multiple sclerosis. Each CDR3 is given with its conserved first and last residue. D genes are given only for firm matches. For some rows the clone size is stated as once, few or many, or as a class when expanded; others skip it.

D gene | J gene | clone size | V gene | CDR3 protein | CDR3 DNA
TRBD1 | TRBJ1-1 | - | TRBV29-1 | CSVLSGGTEAFF | TGCAGCGTTCTTTCAGGGGGCACTGAAGCTTTCTTT
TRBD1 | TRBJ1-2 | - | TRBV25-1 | CASTDQGALYGYTF | TGTGCCAGCACCGACCAGGGGGCTCTCTATGGCTACACCTTC
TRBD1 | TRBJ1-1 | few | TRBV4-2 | CASSHFEGQAMNTEAFF | TGTGCCAGCAGCCACTTCGAGGGACAGGCTATGAACACTGAAGCTTTCTTT
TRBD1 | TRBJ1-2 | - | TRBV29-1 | CSALGQGVRVYTF | TGCAGCGCACTAGGACAGGGCGTACGAGTCTACACCTTC
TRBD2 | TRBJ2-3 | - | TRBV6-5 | CASSYSTSGISDTQYF | TGTGCCAGCAGTTACTCGACTAGCGGGATCTCGGATACGCAGTATTTT
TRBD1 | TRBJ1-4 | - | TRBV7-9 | CASSLSGQEKLFF | TGTGCCAGCAGCTTATCGGGACAGGAAAAACTGTTTTTT
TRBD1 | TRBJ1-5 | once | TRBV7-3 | CASSSGQDLTYSNQPQHF | TGTGCCAGCAGCTCCGGACAGGACTTAACCTATAGCAATCAGCCCCAGCATTTT
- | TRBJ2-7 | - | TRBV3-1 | CASSQEGQRKSYEQYF | TGTGCCAGCAGCCAAGAAGGACAGCGGAAATCCTACGAGCAGTACTTC
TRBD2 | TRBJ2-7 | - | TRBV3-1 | CASSQWWTSGRSYEQYF | TGTGCCAGCAGCCAATGGTGGACTAGCGGGCGCTCCTACGAGCAGTACTTC
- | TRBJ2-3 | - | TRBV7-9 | CASSFSRGPDTQYF | TGTGCCAGCAGCTTCTCACGAGGGCCAGATACGCAGTATTTT
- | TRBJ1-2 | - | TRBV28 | CASSWSGASGGYTF | TGTGCCAGCAGTTGGTCAGGGGCTTCAGGTGGCTACACCTTC
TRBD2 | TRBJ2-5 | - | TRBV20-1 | CSARDVISGGDQETQYF | TGCAGTGCTAGAGACGTAATCAGCGGGGGGGACCAAGAGACCCAGTACTTC
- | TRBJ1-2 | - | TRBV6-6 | CASSKGGAQVYYTF | TGTGCCAGCAGCAAGGGGGGGGCGCAGGTATACTACACCTTC
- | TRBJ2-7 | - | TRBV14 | CASSRGSHYEQYF | TGTGCCAGCAGCCGGGGCAGCCACTACGAGCAGTACTTC
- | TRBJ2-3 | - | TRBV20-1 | CSAIGGFTDTQYF | TGCAGTGCTATAGGGGGATTCACAGATACGCAGTATTTT
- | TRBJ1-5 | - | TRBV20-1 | CSAALEGSNQPQHF | TGCAGTGCTGCTTTAGAGGGGAGCAATCAGCCCCAGCATTTT
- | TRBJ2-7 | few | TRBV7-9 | CASSFTGFYEQYF | TGTGCCAGCAGCTTCACGGGGTTCTACGAGCAGTACTTC
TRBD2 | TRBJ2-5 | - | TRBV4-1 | CASSQSSGGYQETQYF | TGCGCCAGCAGCCAGTCTAGCGGGGGATACCAAGAGACCCAGTACTTC
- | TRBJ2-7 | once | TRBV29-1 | CSVVRPEGRREQYF | TGCAGCGTGGTCCGACCCGAGGGCCGAAGGGAGCAGTACTTC
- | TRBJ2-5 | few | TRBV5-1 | CASSLGQFQETQYF | TGCGCCAGCAGCTTGGGACAGTTCCAAGAGACCCAGTACTTC
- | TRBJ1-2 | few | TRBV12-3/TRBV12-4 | CASSPFNYGYTF | TGTGCCAGCAGTCCATTTAACTATGGCTACACCTTC
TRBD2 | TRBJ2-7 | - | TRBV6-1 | CASSEETGGYNEQYF | TGTGCCAGCAGTGAAGAAACGGGAGGGTACAATGAGCAGTACTTC
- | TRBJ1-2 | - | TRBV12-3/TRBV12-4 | CASRAQGIYGYTF | TGTGCCAGCAGAGCGCAGGGGATCTATGGCTACACCTTC
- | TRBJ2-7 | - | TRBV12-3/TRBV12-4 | CASSPEGESSYEQYF | TGTGCCAGCTCCCCCGAGGGGGAAAGTTCCTACGAGCAGTACTTC
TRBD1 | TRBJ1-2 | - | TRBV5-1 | CASSPRTGGAYGYTF | TGCGCCAGCAGCCCCCGGACAGGGGGGGCCTATGGCTACACCTTC
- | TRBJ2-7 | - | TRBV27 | CASSFRAPRYYEQYF | TGTGCCAGCAGTTTCCGGGCCCCCCGTTACTACGAGCAGTACTTC
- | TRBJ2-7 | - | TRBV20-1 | CSANGRIYEQYF | TGCAGTGCTAATGGACGGATCTACGAGCAGTACTTC
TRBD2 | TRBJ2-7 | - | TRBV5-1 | CASSLGSSGNSYEQYF | TGCGCCAGCAGCTTGGGTTCTAGCGGGAACTCCTACGAGCAGTACTTC
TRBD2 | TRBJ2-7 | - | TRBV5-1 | CASSFSRLAGGDEQYF | TGCGCCAGCAGCTTCTCCAGACTAGCGGGAGGGGACGAGCAGTACTTC
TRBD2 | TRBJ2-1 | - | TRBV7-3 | CAGSLGLANYNEQFF | TGTGCCGGCAGCTTGGGACTAGCGAATTACAATGAGCAGTTCTTC
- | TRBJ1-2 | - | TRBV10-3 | CAISGDSYGYTF | TGTGCCATCAGTGGGGACTCCTATGGCTACACCTTC
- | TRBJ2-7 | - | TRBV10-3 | CAIARQSYEQYF | TGTGCCATCGCACGACAATCCTACGAGCAGTACTTC
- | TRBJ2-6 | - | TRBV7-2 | CASSLAGGYSGANVLTF | TGTGCCAGCAGCTTAGCGGGGGGCTACTCTGGGGCCAACGTCCTGACTTTC
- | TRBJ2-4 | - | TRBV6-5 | CASMLGGAKNIQYF | TGTGCCAGCATGCTTGGGGGGGCCAAAAACATTCAGTACTTC
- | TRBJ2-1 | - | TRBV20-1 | CSARSDGFGSYNEQFF | TGCAGTGCTAGATCGGATGGGTTTGGCTCCTACAATGAGCAGTTCTTC
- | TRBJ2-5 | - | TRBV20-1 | CSARASGEGFYGQYF | TGCAGTGCTAGGGCAAGCGGAGAGGGATTCTACGGGCAGTACTTC
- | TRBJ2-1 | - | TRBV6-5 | CASSPLVSSHNEQFF | TGTGCCAGTTCCCCCTTGGTTAGTTCCCACAATGAGCAGTTCTTC
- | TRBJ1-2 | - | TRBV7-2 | CASSALGTLYGYTF | TGTGCCAGCAGCGCACTTGGGACATTATATGGCTACACCTTC
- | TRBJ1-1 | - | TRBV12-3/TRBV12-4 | CASSPPVGLAFF | TGTGCCAGCAGTCCCCCGGTAGGGTTGGCTTTCTTT
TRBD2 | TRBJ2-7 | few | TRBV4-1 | CASSQLAGIVSYEQYF | TGCGCCAGCAGCCAACTAGCGGGTATCGTATCCTACGAGCAGTACTTC
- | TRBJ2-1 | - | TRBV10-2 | CASSEAGSRNEQFF | TGCGCCAGCAGTGAGGCGGGATCTCGAAATGAGCAGTTCTTC
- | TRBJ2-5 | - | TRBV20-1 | CSAIDPGAVTQYF | TGCAGTGCTATAGATCCCGGAGCCGTGACCCAGTACTTC
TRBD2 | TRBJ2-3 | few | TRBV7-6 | CASSLVLTSGSFARGTDTQYF | TGTGCCAGCAGCTTAGTTCTGACTAGCGGGAGCTTCGCCCGGGGCACAGATACGCAGTATTTT
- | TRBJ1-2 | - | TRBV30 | CAERANYGYTF | TGTGCCGAGCGGGCTAACTATGGCTACACCTTC
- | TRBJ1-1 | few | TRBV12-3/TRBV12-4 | CASSRRGNTEAFF | TGTGCCAGCAGTCGCAGGGGTAACACTGAAGCTTTCTTT